These 16 T cell receptor beta chains came from one sample sequenced in a study of sequential checkpoint blockade in melanoma. Libraries were prepared by immunoSEQ multiplex PCR; TCRdb keeps only in-frame clonotypes and omits some of them. The profile shows fewer than 15,000 clones, roughly 23% of them singletons. Stated treatment: randomized to nivolumab then ipilimumab (arm A) or the reverse (arm B). The material was tumor tissue (inferred from file names), obtained from a patient given nivolumab and ipilimumab in sequence. The receptors derive from a human donor with melanoma.

The chain uses TRBV5-1 and TRBJ2-2; D is possibly TRBD2 (6 bases). CDR3 size: 15 residues. Germline CDR1 SGHRS, CDR2 YFSETQ. The V end lost 3 bases, the J end lost 1 base, and 10 bases lay between the germline ends. The CDR3: CASSWGDRNTGELFF. CDR3 sequence (DNA): TGCGCCAGCAGCTGGGGGGACCGGAACACCGGGGAGCTGTTTTTT.

The sample holds many counts of this clone. CDR3 nucleotides: TGTGCCAGCAGTTACTTGAGACAGGAGAGCGGCTATGGCTACACCTTC. Protein: CASSYLRQESGYGYTF. This chain uses TRBV6-8 with TRBJ1-2; tentative D call: TRBD1 (6 bases). The CDR3 has 16 residues. Germline V lookup: CDR1 MNHGY, CDR2 SAAAGT. Trimming pared 1 base from V and 4 bases from J, leaving 16 bases between.

The chain employs TRBV11-3 and TRBJ1-5; unclear D gene. The germline V gene encodes CDR1 SGHNT and CDR2 YENEEA. The CDR3 totals 14 residues. V was shortened by 4 bases and J by 0 bases, with 7 bases between the two germline ends. The CDR3 loop reads CASSSSHSNQPQHF. The CDR3 DNA reads TGTGCCAGCAGCTCGAGCCATAGCAATCAGCCCCAGCATTTT.

The V and J genes are TRBV11-3 and TRBJ2-1; D may be TRBD1 (5 bases). V gave up 5 bases and J gave up 2 bases, with 10 bases separating them. Per the germline V gene, CDR1 is SGHNT and CDR2 is YENEEA. The CDR3 length is 14 residues. CDR3 DNA sequence: TGTGCCAGCAGCCCAGACAGAGCCTACAATGAGCAGTTCTTC. Translation gives CASSPDRAYNEQFF.

This clone was observed a few times. The chain employs TRBV6-1 and TRBJ2-3, with TRBD2 matching over 8 bases. Germline V lookup: CDR1 MNHNS, CDR2 SASEGT. CDR3 length equals 18 residues. Trimming took 1 base from V and 5 from J; bases not matched to a gene: 14. Here the CDR3 reads CASSEGPSSGRPGDTQYF. The CDR3 coding sequence is TGTGCCAGCAGTGAAGGCCCTTCTAGCGGGCGGCCCGGAGATACGCAGTATTTT.

The table lists this clone with a few counts. The chain combines TRBV9 with TRBJ1-1, with D possibly matching TRBD1 (5 bases). This CDR3 is built from 13 residues. V gave up 7 bases and J gave up 6 bases, with 16 bases separating them. CDR1 and CDR2 from the germline V gene are SGDLS and YYNGEE. The chain's CDR3 is CASSGVSGAEAFF. The DNA for the CDR3 is TGTGCCAGCTCGGGCGTCTCGGGGGCTGAAGCTTTCTTT.

The chain recombines TRBV29-1 with TRBJ2-3; D is perhaps TRBD2 (5 bases). V dropped 6 bases and J dropped 0 bases, with 7 bases sitting between them. The CDR3 runs to 12 residues. Per germline, CDR1 SQVTM and CDR2 ANQGSEA. CDR3 nucleotide sequence: TGCAGCGTAGCGGAAAGCACAGATACGCAGTATTTT. Its translation: CSVAESTDTQYF.

This clone was seen more than once but under ten times. V is TRBV14 and J is TRBJ1-1; TRBD1 might be the D (5 bases). Trimming pared 5 bases from V and 7 bases from J, leaving 14 bases between. The CDR3 runs 13 residues. Germline CDR1 reads SGHDN; CDR2 reads FVKESK. This chain's CDR3 is CASSKQWDGEAFF. CDR3 in DNA: TGTGCCAGCAGCAAACAGTGGGACGGTGAAGCTTTCTTT.

The CDR3, as DNA: TGTGCCAGCTCACCCTTAGGCGGGGAGGGTCGGAACGAGCAGTACTTC. This sequence encodes CASSPLGGEGRNEQYF. The chain combines TRBV18 with TRBJ2-7; 7 bases map to TRBD2. V lost 3 bases and J lost 5; bases outside the gene matches: 13. Germline V gene data show CDR1 as KGHSH and CDR2 as LQKENI. This CDR3 has 16 amino acids.

The CDR3 protein is CASSQTRGLGNTIYF. The CDR3 DNA sequence: TGTGCCAGCAGTCAGACCAGGGGGCTTGGAAACACCATATATTTT. V usage is TRBV28 and J usage is TRBJ1-3, with 8 bases that match TRBD1. Germline-derived CDR1 and CDR2 are MDHEN and SYDVKM. J lost 3 bases, V lost 5 bases, and 6 bases had no gene match. The CDR3 totals 15 residues.

This clone was recorded a few times. This chain uses TRBV11-3 with TRBJ2-5; TRBD1 matches at 7 bases. This CDR3 comprises 15 residues. Germline CDR1 SGHNT, CDR2 YENEEA. V lost 5 bases, J lost 0 bases, and 6 bases stayed unmatched. The CDR3 reads CASSQGGQYQETQYF. Here the CDR3 DNA reads TGTGCCAGCAGCCAAGGGGGCCAGTACCAAGAGACCCAGTACTTC. Full variable domain (outside the CDR3, taken from reference TRBV11-3 and TRBJ2-5): EAGVVQSPRYKIIEKKQPVAFWCNPISGHNTLYWYLQNLGQGPELLIRYENEEAVDDSQLPKDRFSAERLKGVDSTLKIQPAELGDSAVYLCASSQGGQYQETQYFGPGTRLLVL.

Only a few counts were recorded for this clone. DNA for the CDR3: TGTGCCTGGAGTCTTCGTAGTTATGAAAAACTGTTTTTT. Residues: CAWSLRSYEKLFF. The genes are TRBV30 and TRBJ1-4; D unclear. V lost 2 bases and J lost 6, with 10 bases in between. Germline CDR1 GTSNPN, CDR2 SVGIG (reference sequence). This CDR3 region has 13 residues.

This clone is large. The V and J genes are TRBV11-3 and TRBJ2-3; 11 bases map to TRBD2. Germline CDR1 reads SGHNT; CDR2 reads YENEEA. J was trimmed by 6 bases and V by 3 bases; bases with no gene match: 8. The CDR3 has 16 residues. The CDR3 bases are TGTGCCAGCAGCTTCGAGACTAGCGGGGTGGTGGATACGCAGTATTTT. Amino acid sequence: CASSFETSGVVDTQYF. Together with reference TRBV11-3 and TRBJ2-3, the CDR3 gives the full variable domain: EAGVVQSPRYKIIEKKQPVAFWCNPISGHNTLYWYLQNLGQGPELLIRYENEEAVDDSQLPKDRFSAERLKGVDSTLKIQPAELGDSAVYLCASSFETSGVVDTQYFGPGTRLTVL.

This clone showed up just a few times. V and J are TRBV19 and TRBJ2-3; D not resolved. The CDR3 is 13 amino acids. Germline V gene sequence: CDR1 LNHDA, CDR2 SQIVND (reference sequence). V was pared by 3 bases and J by 1 base, with 5 bases between. The CDR3 DNA reads as TGTGCCAGTAGTATTCACCGCACAGATACGCAGTATTTT. It translates to CASSIHRTDTQYF.

The genes are TRBV27 and TRBJ1-2, with D possibly being TRBD1 (6 bases). The ends were cut back, 4 bases at V and 1 base at J, with 16 bases in the middle. The germline gives CDR1 MNHEY, CDR2 SMNVEV (reference sequence). The CDR3 consists of 16 residues. CDR3 nucleotides: TGTGCCAGCAGTTCCAAAGGGGGACGGCATAACTATGGCTACACCTTC. Protein sequence: CASSSKGGRHNYGYTF.

In this sample, this clone turned up a few times. The chain joins TRBV11-3 to TRBJ1-3, with D perhaps matching TRBD1 (6 bases). Germline CDR1 SGHNT, CDR2 YENEEA. There are 17 residues in the CDR3. Deletions cut 5 bases from V and 1 base from J, with 18 bases between. CDR3 residues: CASSQSSGGGSGNTIYF. CDR3 DNA sequence: TGTGCCAGCAGCCAGAGCAGCGGAGGGGGTTCTGGAAACACCATATATTTT. The whole variable domain, remainder taken from reference TRBV11-3 and TRBJ1-3, is EAGVVQSPRYKIIEKKQPVAFWCNPISGHNTLYWYLQNLGQGPELLIRYENEEAVDDSQLPKDRFSAERLKGVDSTLKIQPAELGDSAVYLCASSQSSGGGSGNTIYFGEGSWLTVV.